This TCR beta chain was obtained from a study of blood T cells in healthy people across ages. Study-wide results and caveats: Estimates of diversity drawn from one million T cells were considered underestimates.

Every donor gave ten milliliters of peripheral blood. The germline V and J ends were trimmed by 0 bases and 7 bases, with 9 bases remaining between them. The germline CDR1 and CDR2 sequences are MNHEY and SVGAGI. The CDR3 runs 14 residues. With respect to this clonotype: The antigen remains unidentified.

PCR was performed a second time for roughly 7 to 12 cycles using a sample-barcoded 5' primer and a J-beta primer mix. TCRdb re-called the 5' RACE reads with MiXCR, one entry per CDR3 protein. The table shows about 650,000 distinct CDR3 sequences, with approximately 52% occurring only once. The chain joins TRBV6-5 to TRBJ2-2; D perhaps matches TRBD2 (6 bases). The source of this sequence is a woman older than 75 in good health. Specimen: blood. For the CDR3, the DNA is TGTGCCAGCAGTTACTCACCTAGCGTCGGGGAGCTGTTTTTT. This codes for CASSYSPSVGELFF.